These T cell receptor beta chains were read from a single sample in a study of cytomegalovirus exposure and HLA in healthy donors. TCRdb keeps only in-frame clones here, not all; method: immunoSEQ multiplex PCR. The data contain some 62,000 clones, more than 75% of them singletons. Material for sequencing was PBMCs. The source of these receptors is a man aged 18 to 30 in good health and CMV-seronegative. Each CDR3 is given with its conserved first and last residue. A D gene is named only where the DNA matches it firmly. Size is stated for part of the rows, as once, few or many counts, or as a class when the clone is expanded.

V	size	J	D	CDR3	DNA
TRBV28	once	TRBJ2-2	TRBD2	CASSLTSGVTGELFF	TGTGCCAGCAGTTTAACTAGCGGGGTAACCGGGGAGCTGTTTTTT
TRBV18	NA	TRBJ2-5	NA	CASSPRSQETQYF	TGTGCCAGCTCACCCCGTAGCCAAGAGACCCAGTACTTC
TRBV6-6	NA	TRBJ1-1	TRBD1	CASRATGGVMNTEAFF	TGTGCCAGCAGGGCGACAGGGGGGGTCATGAACACTGAAGCTTTCTTT
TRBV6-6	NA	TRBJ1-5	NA	CASSSFSNQPQHF	TGTGCCAGCAGTTCCTTTAGCAATCAGCCCCAGCATTTT
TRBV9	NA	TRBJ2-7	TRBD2	CASSVGSGGVSYEQYF	TGTGCCAGCAGCGTAGGTAGCGGGGGTGTCTCCTACGAGCAGTACTTC
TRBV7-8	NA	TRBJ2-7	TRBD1	CASSSGQGPSYEQYF	TGTGCCAGCAGCTCCGGACAGGGACCTTCCTACGAGCAGTACTTC
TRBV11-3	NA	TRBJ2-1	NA	CASSLRVNEQFF	TGTGCCAGCAGCTTACGGGTCAATGAGCAGTTCTTC
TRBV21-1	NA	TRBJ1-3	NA	CASSKVSADRVCGNTIYF	TGTGCCAGCAGCAAAGTAAGCGCGGACAGGGTTTGTGGAAACACCATATATTTT
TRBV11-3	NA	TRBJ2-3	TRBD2	CASRTPSGGGDTQYF	TGTGCCAGCAGGACGCCTAGCGGGGGGGGAGATACGCAGTATTTT
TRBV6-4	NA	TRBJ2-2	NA	CASSGEHTGELFF	TGTGCCAGCAGCGGGGAGCACACCGGGGAGCTGTTTTTT
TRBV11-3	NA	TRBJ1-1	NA	CASSLIGQTNTEAFF	TGTGCCAGCAGCCTAATAGGACAGACGAACACTGAAGCTTTCTTT
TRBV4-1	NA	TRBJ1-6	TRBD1	CASSQVVTGNSPLHF	TGCGCCAGCAGCCAAGTCGTGACAGGGAATTCACCCCTCCACTTT
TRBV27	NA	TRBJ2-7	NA	CASSFLPPHEQYF	TGTGCCAGCAGTTTTCTTCCCCCTCACGAGCAGTACTTC
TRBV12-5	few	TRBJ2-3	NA	CASGSPPSATDTQYF	TGTGCTAGTGGCTCCCCCCCTAGCGCGACAGATACGCAGTATTTT
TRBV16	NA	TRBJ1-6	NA	CASSQATNNSPLHF	TGTGCCAGCAGCCAGGCCACAAATAATTCACCCCTCCACTTT
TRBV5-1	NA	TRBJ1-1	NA	CASSLGGGVSTEAFF	TGCGCCAGCAGCTTGGGAGGGGGAGTGAGCACTGAAGCTTTCTTT
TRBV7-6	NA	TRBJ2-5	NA	CASSPGETQYF	TGTGCCAGCAGCCCGGGGGAGACCCAGTACTTC
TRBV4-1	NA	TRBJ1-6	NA	CASSQADRFSYNSPLHF	TGCGCCAGCAGCCAAGCAGACAGATTCTCCTATAATTCACCCCTCCACTTT
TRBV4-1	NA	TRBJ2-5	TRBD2	CASSGTSGGPLSETQYF	TGCGCCAGCAGCGGGACTAGCGGGGGGCCCCTTTCGGAGACCCAGTACTTC
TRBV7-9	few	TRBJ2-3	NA	CASSFRGYPSTDTQYF	TGTGCCAGCAGCTTCCGGGGGTACCCTAGCACAGATACGCAGTATTTT
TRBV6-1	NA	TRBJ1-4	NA	CASSDAGTNEKLFF	TGTGCCAGCAGTGACGCGGGAACTAATGAAAAACTGTTTTTT
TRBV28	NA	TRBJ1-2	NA	CASSPDRRDGYTF	TGTGCCAGCAGCCCGGACAGAAGGGACGGCTACACCTTC
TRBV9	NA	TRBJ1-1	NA	CASSDRGGTEAFF	TGTGCCAGCAGCGATAGGGGGGGGACTGAAGCTTTCTTT
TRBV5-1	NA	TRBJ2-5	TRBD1	CASSGGQKETQYF	TGCGCCAGCAGCGGGGGACAGAAAGAGACCCAGTACTTC
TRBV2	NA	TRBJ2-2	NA	CASSLEGGAYTGELFF	TGTGCCAGCAGCTTAGAGGGGGGGGCCTATACCGGGGAGCTGTTTTTT
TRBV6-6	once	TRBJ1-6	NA	CASSAGGSPLHF	TGTGCCAGCAGCGCAGGCGGGTCACCCCTCCACTTT
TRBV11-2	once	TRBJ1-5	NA	CASSSDGNSNQPQHF	TGTGCCAGCAGCTCGGACGGGAATAGCAATCAGCCCCAGCATTTT
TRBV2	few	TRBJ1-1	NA	CASSEADSLNTEAFF	TGTGCCAGCAGTGAAGCAGACAGTCTAAACACTGAAGCTTTCTTT
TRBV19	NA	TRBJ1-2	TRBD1	CASRGLIYGYTF	TGTGCCAGCAGGGGGTTAATCTATGGCTACACCTTC
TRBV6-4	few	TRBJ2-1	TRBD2	CASSDSSSGGAVDEQFF	TGTGCCAGCAGTGACTCTTCGAGCGGGGGGGCGGTTGATGAGCAGTTCTTC
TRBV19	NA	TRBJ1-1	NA	CASHFRAQNTEAFF	TGTGCCAGTCATTTCAGGGCCCAGAACACTGAAGCTTTCTTT
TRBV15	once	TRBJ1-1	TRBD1	CATSRMGQQATEAFF	TGTGCCACCAGCAGGATGGGACAGCAAGCCACTGAAGCTTTCTTT
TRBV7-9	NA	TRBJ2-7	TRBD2	CASKRGSSYEQYF	TGTGCCAGCAAGCGGGGGAGCTCCTACGAGCAGTACTTC
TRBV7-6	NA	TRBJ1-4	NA	CASSFWPGEKLFF	TGTGCCAGCAGCTTTTGGCCCGGGGAAAAACTGTTTTTT
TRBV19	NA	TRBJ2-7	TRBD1	CASRADRGAYEQYF	TGTGCCAGTAGAGCGGACAGGGGAGCCTACGAGCAGTACTTC
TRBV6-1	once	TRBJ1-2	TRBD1	CASTRGQGDGYTF	TGTGCCAGCACTCGCGGACAGGGGGATGGCTACACCTTC
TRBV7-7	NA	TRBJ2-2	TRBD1	CASSLGQGAGELFF	TGTGCTAGCAGCTTGGGACAGGGGGCGGGGGAGCTGTTTTTT